This TCR beta chain was captured in a study of blood T cell repertoires in COVID-19 (dated by TCRdb to the early 2020s). With regard to the full study: The collaborator samples originated in the United States, Italy and Spain and spanned the acute and convalescent phases of COVID-19. Samples were obtained from the ongoing ImmuneRACE study (first 160 participants) and from some 1,300 subjects provided by 6 global collaborators. The dataset comprised deeply sampled blood TCRbeta repertoires from subjects exposed to, actively infected with, or recovered from COVID-19. HLA class I and class II types, where available, came from metadata supplied by the sample provider rather than from assay-based typing. A de-identified subject ID, COVID-19 status, age in years and sex were almost always included in the sample metadata. A freely available public database, intended as a resource for researchers studying the immune response to SARS-CoV-2, is where the repertoires were released. The material from the prospective study consisted of cDNA or gDNA derived from T cells, B-cell-depleted T cells, or PBMCs. General conclusions and limits of the study: How much clinical and demographic metadata was included differed by source and by participant, and the metadata was provided uncurated.

Reading the germline V gene gives CDR1 SGHAT and CDR2 FQNNGV. From the cysteine through the phenylalanine, the CDR3 covers 13 amino acids. Only the CDR3 DNA is retained, 39 bases long and in frame from the first base. Relative to germline, V is 4 bases shorter and J is 5 bases shorter, with 10 bases between their ends. Each collaborating institution followed its own protocols to collect whole blood in K2EDTA tubes. For TCRbeta analysis, collaborator samples were shipped as frozen whole blood, as isolated PBMCs, or as DNA extracted from either sample type. TCRbeta CDR3 regions were amplified from genomic DNA using the immunoSEQ Assay, a bias-controlled multiplex PCR. As for the authors' bioinformatics: The number of nucleated cells in each sample was estimated by amplification of reference gene primers within the assay. Sequence reads were collapsed and filtered to measure the absolute abundance of every unique TCRbeta CDR3 rearrangement. For each sample, productive Simpson clonality was calculated by taking the square root of Simpson's diversity index across productive rearrangements. In TCRdb, the immuneACCESS table is reduced to in-frame sequences with V and J assigned. These tables do not hold every clone; where another copy was compared, an unresolved V gene accounts for under half, and the others remain unexplained. For V, J and clone size, that table is used; D and trimming come from the DNA. This sample is represented by 200,000 to 250,000 clones; 79% of them were singletons. About 4% of the sample belongs to the ten largest clones.

Of note for this clone: Its antigen is currently not known. Per-nucleotide qualities are absent, and no much larger clonotype sits a single base away.

The rearrangement joined TRBV11-2 to TRBJ2-3; the D gene is perhaps TRBD1, from 5 matching bases. This receptor was taken from a woman aged 40-49 years with active or convalescent COVID-19. Sequenced: peripheral blood. The CDR3: CASSWERGDTQYF. The DNA is TGTGCCAGCAGCTGGGAAAGGGGAGATACGCAGTATTTT.